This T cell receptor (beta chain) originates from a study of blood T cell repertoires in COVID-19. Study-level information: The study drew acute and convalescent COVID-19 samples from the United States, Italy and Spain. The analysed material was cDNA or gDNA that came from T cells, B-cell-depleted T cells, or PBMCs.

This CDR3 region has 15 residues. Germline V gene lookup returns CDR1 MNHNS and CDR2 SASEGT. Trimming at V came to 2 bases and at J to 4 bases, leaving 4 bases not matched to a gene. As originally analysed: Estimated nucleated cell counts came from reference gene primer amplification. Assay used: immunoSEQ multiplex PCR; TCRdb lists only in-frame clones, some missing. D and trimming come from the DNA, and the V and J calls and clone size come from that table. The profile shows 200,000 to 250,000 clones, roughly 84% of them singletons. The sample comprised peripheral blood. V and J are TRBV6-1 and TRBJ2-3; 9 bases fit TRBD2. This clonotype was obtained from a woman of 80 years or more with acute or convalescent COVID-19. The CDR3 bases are TGTGCCAGCAGTGAACGGGCGGGGGGGCCAGATACGCAGTATTTT. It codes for CASSERAGGPDTQYF.